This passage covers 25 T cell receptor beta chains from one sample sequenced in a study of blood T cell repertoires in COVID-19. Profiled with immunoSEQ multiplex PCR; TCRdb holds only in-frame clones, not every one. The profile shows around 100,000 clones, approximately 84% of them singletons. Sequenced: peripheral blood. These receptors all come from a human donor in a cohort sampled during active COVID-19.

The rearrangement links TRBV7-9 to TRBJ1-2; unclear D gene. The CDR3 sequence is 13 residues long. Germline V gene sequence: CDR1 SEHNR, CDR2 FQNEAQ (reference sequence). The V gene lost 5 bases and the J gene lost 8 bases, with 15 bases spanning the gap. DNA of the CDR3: TGTGCCAGCAGCCCCGAGATACTTTGGGGCTACACCTTC. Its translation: CASSPEILWGYTF.

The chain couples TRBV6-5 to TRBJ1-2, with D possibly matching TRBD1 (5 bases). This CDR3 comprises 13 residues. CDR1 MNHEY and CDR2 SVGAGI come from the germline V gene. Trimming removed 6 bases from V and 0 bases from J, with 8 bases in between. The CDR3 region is CASRGGANYGYTF. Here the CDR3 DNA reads TGTGCCAGCAGGGGGGGAGCTAACTATGGCTACACCTTC.

Here the CDR3 DNA reads TGTGCCAGCAGCTCCGGGACTGGTAACACCGGGGAGCTGTTTTTT. This sequence encodes CASSSGTGNTGELFF. The chain joins TRBV7-9 to TRBJ2-2, with TRBD2 as a possible D gene (6 bases). From germline, CDR1 is SEHNR and CDR2 FQNEAQ (reference sequence). Trimming removed 4 bases at V and 2 bases at J, with 11 bases between. The length of the CDR3 is 15 residues.

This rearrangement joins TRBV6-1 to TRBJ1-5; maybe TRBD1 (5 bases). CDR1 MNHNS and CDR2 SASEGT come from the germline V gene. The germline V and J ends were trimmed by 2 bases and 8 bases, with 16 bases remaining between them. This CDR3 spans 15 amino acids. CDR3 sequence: CASSEPGTPFEPQHF. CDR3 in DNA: TGTGCCAGCAGTGAACCAGGGACTCCTTTCGAGCCCCAGCATTTT.

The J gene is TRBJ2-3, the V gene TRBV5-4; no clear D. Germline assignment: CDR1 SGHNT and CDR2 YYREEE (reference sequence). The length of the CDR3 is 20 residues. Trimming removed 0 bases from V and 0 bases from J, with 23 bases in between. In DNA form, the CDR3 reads TGTGCCAGCAGCTTGGAGGTCGGCAGGCGATCCCCCCCTAGCACAGATACGCAGTATTTT. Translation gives CASSLEVGRRSPPSTDTQYF.

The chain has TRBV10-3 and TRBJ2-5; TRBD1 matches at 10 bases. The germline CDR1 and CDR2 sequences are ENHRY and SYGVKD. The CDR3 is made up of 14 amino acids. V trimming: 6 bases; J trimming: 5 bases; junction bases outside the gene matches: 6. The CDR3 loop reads CAISRDRGWETQYF. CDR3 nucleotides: TGTGCCATCAGCCGGGACAGGGGCTGGGAGACCCAGTACTTC.

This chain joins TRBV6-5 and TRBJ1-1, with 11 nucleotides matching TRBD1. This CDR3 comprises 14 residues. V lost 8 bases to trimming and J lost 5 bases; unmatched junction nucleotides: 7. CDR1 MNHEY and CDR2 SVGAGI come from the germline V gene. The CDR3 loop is CASAPGQGVTEAFF. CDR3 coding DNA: TGTGCCAGCGCGCCGGGACAGGGGGTTACTGAAGCTTTCTTT.

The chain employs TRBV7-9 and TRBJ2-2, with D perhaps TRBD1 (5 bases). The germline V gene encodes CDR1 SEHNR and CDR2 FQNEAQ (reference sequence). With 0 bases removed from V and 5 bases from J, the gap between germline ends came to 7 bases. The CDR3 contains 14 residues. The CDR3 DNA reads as TGTGCCAGCAGCTTAGCGGGGCGGACCGGGGAGCTGTTTTTT. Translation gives CASSLAGRTGELFF.

CDR3 DNA sequence: TGTGCCAGCAGCTTAAAGGGAAGGGCTAGCGGCCCTGCTACAAATGAGCAGTTCTTC. The encoded protein is CASSLKGRASGPATNEQFF. The rearrangement links TRBV7-2 to TRBJ2-1, with 7 bases lining up with TRBD2. Losses at the gene ends were 2 bases for V and 7 bases for J; bases not matched to a gene: 20. Germline CDR1 is SGHTA and CDR2 is FQGNSA. The CDR3 spans 19 residues.

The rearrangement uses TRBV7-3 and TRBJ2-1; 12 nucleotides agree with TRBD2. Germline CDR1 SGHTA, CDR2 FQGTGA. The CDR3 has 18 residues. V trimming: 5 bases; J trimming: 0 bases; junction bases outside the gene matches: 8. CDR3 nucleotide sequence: TGTGCCAGCAGCCAGACTAGCGGGGGTCCTAGCTCCTACAATGAGCAGTTCTTC. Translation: CASSQTSGGPSSYNEQFF.

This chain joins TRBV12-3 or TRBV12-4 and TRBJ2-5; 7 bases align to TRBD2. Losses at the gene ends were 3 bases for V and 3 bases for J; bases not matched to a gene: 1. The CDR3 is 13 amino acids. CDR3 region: CASSFLAEETQYF. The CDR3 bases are TGTGCCAGCAGTTTTCTAGCGGAAGAGACCCAGTACTTC.

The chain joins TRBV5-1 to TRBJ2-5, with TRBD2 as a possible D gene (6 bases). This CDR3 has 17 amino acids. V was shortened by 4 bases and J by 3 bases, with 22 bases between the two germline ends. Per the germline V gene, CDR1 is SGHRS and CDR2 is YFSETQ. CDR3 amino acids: CASSPPMRRAVEETQYF. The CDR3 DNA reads TGCGCCAGCAGCCCCCCCATGCGGAGGGCGGTGGAAGAGACCCAGTACTTC.

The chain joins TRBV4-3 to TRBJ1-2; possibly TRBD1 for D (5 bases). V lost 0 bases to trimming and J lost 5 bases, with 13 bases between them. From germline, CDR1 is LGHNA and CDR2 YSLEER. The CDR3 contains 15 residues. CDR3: CASSQDLGDPYGYTF. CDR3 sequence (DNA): TGCGCCAGCAGCCAAGATTTAGGGGATCCTTATGGCTACACCTTC.

In DNA form, the CDR3 reads TGTGCCAGCAGCCCTGGCGGGGGGGATTCTGGGGCCAACGTCCTGACTTTC. Its translation: CASSPGGGDSGANVLTF. The genes are TRBV7-6 and TRBJ2-6, with 9 nucleotides matching TRBD2. V shed 5 bases and J 1 base; nucleotides not matched to a gene: 6. CDR3 length: 17 residues. CDR1 is SGHVS, CDR2 FNYEAQ, per germline.

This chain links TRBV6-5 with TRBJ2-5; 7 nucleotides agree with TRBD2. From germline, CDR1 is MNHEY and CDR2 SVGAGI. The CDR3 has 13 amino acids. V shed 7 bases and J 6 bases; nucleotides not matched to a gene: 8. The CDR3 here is CASTKTSFQTQYF. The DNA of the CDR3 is TGTGCCAGCACCAAGACTAGCTTTCAGACCCAGTACTTC.

This CDR3 is CASRGTGVSPLHF. The CDR3 DNA reads as TGTGCCAGCAGGGGGACAGGGGTTTCACCCCTCCACTTT. The chain carries TRBV6-5 and TRBJ1-6, with 10 bases aligning to TRBD1. Germline CDR1 MNHEY, CDR2 SVGAGI. The CDR3 is 13 residues long. V trimming: 6 bases; J trimming: 9 bases; junction bases outside the gene matches: 2.

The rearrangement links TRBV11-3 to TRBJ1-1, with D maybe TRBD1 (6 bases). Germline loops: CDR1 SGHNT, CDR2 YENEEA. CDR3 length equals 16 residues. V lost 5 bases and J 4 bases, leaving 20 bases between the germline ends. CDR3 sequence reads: CASSLWTAREATEAFF. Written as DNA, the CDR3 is TGTGCCAGCAGCCTTTGGACAGCGAGAGAGGCCACTGAAGCTTTCTTT.

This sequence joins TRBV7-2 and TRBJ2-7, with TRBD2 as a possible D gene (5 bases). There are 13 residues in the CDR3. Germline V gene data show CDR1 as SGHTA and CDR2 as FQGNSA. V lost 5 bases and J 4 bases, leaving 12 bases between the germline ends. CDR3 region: CASSARTAYEQYF. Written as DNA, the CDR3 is TGTGCCAGCAGCGCCCGGACTGCTTACGAGCAGTACTTC.

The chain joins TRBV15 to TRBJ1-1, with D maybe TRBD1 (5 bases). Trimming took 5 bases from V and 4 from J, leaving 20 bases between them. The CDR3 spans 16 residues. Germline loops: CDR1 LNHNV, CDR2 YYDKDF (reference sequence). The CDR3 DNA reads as TGTGCCACCAGCCTGGGCGGGGCGGGATGGGGCACTGAAGCTTTCTTT. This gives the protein CATSLGGAGWGTEAFF.

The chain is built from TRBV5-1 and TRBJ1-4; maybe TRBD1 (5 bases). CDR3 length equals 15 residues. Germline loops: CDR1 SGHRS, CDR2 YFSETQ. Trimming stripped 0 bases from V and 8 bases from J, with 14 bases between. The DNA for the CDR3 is TGCGCCAGCAGCTTGGGTACGGGGGTTGAGGAAAAACTGTTTTTT. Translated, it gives CASSLGTGVEEKLFF. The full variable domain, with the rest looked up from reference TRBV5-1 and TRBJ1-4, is KAGVTQTPRYLIKTRGQQVTLSCSPISGHRSVSWYQQTPGQGLQFLFEYFSETQRNKGNFPGRFSGRQFSNSRSEMNVSTLELGDSALYLCASSLGTGVEEKLFFGSGTQLSVL.

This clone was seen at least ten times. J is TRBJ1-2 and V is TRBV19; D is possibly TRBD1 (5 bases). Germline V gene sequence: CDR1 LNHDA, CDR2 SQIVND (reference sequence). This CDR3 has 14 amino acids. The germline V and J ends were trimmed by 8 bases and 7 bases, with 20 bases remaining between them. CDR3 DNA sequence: TGTGCCAGTTGGGCCGGGGGGAAAGTGGGTGGCTACACCTTC. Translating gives CASWAGGKVGGYTF.

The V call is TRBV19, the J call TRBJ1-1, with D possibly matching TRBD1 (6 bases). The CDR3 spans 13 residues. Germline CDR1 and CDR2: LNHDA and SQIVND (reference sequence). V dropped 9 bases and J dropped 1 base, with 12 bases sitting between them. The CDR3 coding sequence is TGTGCCAGGGGGGCTATGGGGAACACTGAAGCTTTCTTT. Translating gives CARGAMGNTEAFF.

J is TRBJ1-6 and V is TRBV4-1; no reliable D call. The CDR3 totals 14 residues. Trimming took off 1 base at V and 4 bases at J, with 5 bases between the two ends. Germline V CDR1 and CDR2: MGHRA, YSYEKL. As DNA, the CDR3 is TGCGCCAGCAGCCAAGCCAGGTATAATTCACCCCTCCACTTT. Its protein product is CASSQARYNSPLHF.

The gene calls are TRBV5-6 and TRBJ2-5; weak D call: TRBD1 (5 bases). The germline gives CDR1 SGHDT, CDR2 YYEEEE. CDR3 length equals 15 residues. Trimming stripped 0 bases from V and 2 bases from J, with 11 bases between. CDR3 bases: TGTGCCAGCAGCTTGGGCGGAAGGGGTCAAGAGACCCAGTACTTC. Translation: CASSLGGRGQETQYF.

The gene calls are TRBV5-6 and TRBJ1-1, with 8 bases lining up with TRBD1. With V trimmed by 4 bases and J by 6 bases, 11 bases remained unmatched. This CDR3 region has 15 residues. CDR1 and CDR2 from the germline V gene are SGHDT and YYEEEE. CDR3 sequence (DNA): TGTGCCAGCAGCGCAGGGGGCAGGGGAGTCGCTGAAGCTTTCTTT. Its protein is CASSAGGRGVAEAFF. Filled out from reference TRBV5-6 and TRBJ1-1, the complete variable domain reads DAGVTQSPTHLIKTRGQQVTLRCSPKSGHDTVSWYQQALGQGPQFIFQYYEEEERQRGNFPDRFSGHQFPNYSSELNVNALLLGDSALYLCASSAGGRGVAEAFFGQGTRLTVV.